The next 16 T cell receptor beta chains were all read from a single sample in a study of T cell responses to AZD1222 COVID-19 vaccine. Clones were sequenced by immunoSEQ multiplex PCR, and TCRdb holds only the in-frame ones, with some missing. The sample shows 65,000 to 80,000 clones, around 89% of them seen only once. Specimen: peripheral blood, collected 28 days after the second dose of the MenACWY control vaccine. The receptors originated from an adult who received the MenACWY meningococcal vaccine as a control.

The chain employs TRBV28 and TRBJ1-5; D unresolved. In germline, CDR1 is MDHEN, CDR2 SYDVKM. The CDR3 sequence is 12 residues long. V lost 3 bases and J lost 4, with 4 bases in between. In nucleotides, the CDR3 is TGTGCCAGCAGTTTGGAAAATCAGCCCCAGCATTTT. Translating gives CASSLENQPQHF.

The chain's CDR3 is CASSFGPSSYEQYF. The DNA for the CDR3 is TGTGCCAGCAGCTTCGGGCCCAGCTCCTACGAGCAGTACTTC. The chain employs TRBV7-8 and TRBJ2-7; D remains unclear. The V and J ends lost 3 bases and 0 bases respectively, with 9 bases between them. CDR1 and CDR2 (germline): SGHVS, FQNEAQ. CDR3 size: 14 residues.

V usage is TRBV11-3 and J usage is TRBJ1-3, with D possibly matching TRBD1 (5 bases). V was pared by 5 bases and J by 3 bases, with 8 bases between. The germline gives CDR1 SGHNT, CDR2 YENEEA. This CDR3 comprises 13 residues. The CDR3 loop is CASSPGFGNTIYF. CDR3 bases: TGTGCCAGCAGCCCAGGGTTTGGAAACACCATATATTTT.

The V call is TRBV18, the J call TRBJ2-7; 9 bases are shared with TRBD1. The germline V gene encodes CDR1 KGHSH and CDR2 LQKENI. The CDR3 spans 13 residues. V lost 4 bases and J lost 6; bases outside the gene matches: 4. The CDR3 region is CASSQGQGSEQYF. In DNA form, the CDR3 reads TGTGCCAGCTCACAAGGACAGGGGAGCGAGCAGTACTTC.

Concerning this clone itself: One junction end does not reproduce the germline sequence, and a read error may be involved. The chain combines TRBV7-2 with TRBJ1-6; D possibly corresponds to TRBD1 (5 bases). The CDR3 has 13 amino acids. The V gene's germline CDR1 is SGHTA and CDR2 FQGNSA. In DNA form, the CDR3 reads TGTGCCAGCAGCTACGATTCCGGGGCCGAGTGGTCCTTT. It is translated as CASSYDSGAEWSF.

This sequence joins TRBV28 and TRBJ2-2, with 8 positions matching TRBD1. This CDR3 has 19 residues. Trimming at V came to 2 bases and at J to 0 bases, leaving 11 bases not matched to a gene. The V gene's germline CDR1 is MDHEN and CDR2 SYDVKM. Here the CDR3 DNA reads TGTGCCAGCAGTTTACCGCAGGGGGCCGTGTTAACGAACACCGGGGAGCTGTTTTTT. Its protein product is CASSLPQGAVLTNTGELFF.

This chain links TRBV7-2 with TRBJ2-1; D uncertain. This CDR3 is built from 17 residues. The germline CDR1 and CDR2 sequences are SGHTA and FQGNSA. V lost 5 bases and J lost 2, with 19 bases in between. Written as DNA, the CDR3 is TGTGCCAGCAGCCGTTCTGAGTGGTCTGGGGCCTACAATGAGCAGTTCTTC. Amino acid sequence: CASSRSEWSGAYNEQFF.

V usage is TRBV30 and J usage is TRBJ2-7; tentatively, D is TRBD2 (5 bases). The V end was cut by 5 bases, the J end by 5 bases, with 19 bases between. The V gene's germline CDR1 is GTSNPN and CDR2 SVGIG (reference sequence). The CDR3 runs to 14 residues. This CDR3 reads CAWGLSGPRDEQYF. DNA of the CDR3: TGTGCCTGGGGACTTTCTGGACCCCGCGACGAGCAGTACTTC.

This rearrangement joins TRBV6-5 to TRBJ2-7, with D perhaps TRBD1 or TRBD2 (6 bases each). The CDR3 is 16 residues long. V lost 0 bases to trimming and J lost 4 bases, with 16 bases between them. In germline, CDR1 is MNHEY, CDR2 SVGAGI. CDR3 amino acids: CASSYSGSGGTYEQYF. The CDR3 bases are TGTGCCAGCAGTTACTCTGGGTCAGGCGGGACATACGAGCAGTACTTC.

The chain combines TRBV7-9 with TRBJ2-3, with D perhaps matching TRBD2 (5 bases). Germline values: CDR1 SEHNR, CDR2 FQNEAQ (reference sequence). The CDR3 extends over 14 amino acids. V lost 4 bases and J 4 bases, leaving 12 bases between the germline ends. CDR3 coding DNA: TGTGCCAGCAGCTACTGGCTAGCCGCAGATACGCAGTATTTT. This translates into CASSYWLAADTQYF.

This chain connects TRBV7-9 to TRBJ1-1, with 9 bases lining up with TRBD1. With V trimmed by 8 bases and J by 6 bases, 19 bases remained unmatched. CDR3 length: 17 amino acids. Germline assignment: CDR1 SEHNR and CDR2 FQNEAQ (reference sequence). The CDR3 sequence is CASRATFNRGRWSEAFF. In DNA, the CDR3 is TGTGCCAGCCGCGCCACCTTTAACAGGGGGCGATGGTCTGAAGCTTTCTTT. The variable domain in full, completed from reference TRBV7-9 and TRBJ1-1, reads DTGVSQNPRHKITKRGQNVTFRCDPISEHNRLYWYRQTLGQGPEFLTYFQNEAQLEKSRLLSDRFSAERPKGSFSTLEIQRTEQGDSAMYLCASRATFNRGRWSEAFFGQGTRLTVV.

CDR3 nucleotide sequence: TGTGCCAGTAGTATTGGTTCTTCCAGGGGGGCAGACACTGAAGCTTTCTTT. It translates to CASSIGSSRGADTEAFF. This chain connects TRBV19 to TRBJ1-1, with 7 bases fitting TRBD1. Germline V gives CDR1 LNHDA, CDR2 SQIVND (reference sequence). The CDR3 is made up of 17 amino acids. The V gene end was trimmed by 3 bases and the J gene end by 3 bases; junction bases not matched to a gene: 13. Combining the CDR3 with reference TRBV19 and TRBJ1-1 gives the whole variable domain DGGITQSPKYLFRKEGQNVTLSCEQNLNHDAMYWYRQDPGQGLRLIYYSQIVNDFQKGDIAEGYSVSREKKESFPLTVTSAQKNPTAFYLCASSIGSSRGADTEAFFGQGTRLTVV.

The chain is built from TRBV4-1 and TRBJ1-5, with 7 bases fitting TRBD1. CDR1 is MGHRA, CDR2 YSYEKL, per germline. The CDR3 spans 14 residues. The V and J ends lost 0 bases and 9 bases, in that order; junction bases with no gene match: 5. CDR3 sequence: CASSQEDRSPPQHF. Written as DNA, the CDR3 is TGCGCCAGCAGCCAAGAGGACAGGAGTCCGCCCCAGCATTTT.

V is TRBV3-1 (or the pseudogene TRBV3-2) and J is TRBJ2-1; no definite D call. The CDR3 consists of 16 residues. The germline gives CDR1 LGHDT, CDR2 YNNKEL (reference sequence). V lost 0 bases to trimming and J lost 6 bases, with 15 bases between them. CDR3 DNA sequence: TGTGCCAGCAGCCAAGAGGGTGTGGGTTGGGTCAATGAGCAGTTCTTC. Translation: CASSQEGVGWVNEQFF.

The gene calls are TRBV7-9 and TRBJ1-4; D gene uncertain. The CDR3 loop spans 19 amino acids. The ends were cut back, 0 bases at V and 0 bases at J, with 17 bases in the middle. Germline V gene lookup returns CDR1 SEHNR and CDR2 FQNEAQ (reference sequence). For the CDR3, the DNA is TGTGCCAGCAGCTTAGCGTTTGGGGATTTCGGTGCAACTAATGAAAAACTGTTTTTT. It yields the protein CASSLAFGDFGATNEKLFF.

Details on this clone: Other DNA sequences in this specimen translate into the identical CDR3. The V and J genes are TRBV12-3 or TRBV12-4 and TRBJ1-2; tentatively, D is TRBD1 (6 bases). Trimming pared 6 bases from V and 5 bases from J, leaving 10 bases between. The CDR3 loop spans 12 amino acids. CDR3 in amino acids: CASSLQGYGYTF. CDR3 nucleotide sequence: TGTGCCAGCAGCTTACAGGGTTATGGCTACACCTTC.